Below, 30 T cell receptor beta chains from the same sample are listed, as sequenced in a study of T cell changes during pregnancy in multiple sclerosis. Measured with immunoSEQ multiplex PCR; TCRdb has only the in-frame clones, and not every one. Among around 110,000 clones, 92% were seen once, and the ten largest hold 1.5%. The material sequenced was peripheral blood, taken in the third trimester of pregnancy. The receptors were gathered from a female donor with multiple sclerosis, enrolled in a pregnancy study.

V usage is TRBV5-4 and J usage is TRBJ2-3; D unresolved. CDR3 length equals 15 residues. In germline, CDR1 is SGHNT, CDR2 YYREEE (reference sequence). With 2 bases removed from V and 5 bases from J, the gap between germline ends came to 15 bases. CDR3 in DNA: TGTGCCAGCAGCTTTAGTCTTAAGAACGAAGATACGCAGTATTTT. Residues: CASSFSLKNEDTQYF.

The chain carries TRBV6-1 and TRBJ2-2; 7 bases are a match to TRBD1. CDR1 and CDR2 from the germline V gene are MNHNS and SASEGT. The V gene end was trimmed by 10 bases and the J gene end by 1 base; junction bases not matched to a gene: 6. This CDR3 spans 14 amino acids. Here the CDR3 reads CATARDRNTGELFF. CDR3 coding DNA: TGTGCCACTGCCCGGGACAGGAACACCGGGGAGCTGTTTTTT.

This chain uses TRBV30 with TRBJ1-2; 10 positions match TRBD1. The germline V gene encodes CDR1 GTSNPN and CDR2 SVGIG (reference sequence). This CDR3 spans 16 amino acids. The J segment lost 1 base and the V segment lost 1 base, leaving 6 bases of the junction unmatched. In nucleotides, the CDR3 is TGTGCCTGGAGTGGCCCGGGACAGGGGATTAACTATGGCTACACCTTC. It is translated as CAWSGPGQGINYGYTF.

This clone was seen just once. The chain has TRBV15 and TRBJ1-5; D may be TRBD1 (5 bases). Trimming took 0 bases from V and 5 from J, leaving 11 bases between them. The CDR3 contains 15 residues. CDR1 LNHNV and CDR2 YYDKDF come from the germline V gene (reference sequence). The CDR3 sequence: CATSRDGGGHQPQHF. CDR3 nucleotide sequence: TGTGCCACCAGCAGAGATGGGGGAGGGCATCAGCCCCAGCATTTT. Using reference TRBV15 and TRBJ1-5 for the parts outside the CDR3, the full variable domain is DAMVIQNPRYQVTQFGKPVTLSCSQTLNHNVMYWYQQKSSQAPKLLFHYYDKDFNNEADTPDNFQSRRPNTSFCFLDIRSPGLGDTAMYLCATSRDGGGHQPQHFGDGTRLSIL.

This clone was detected only once. V and J are TRBV2 and TRBJ2-1; D is possibly TRBD2 (5 bases). Germline lookup yields CDR1 SNHLY and CDR2 FYNNEI. The V gene lost 4 bases and the J gene lost 1 base, with 23 bases spanning the gap. The CDR3 covers 19 residues. DNA of the CDR3: TGTGCCAGCAGTGGGGTTCCTAGCTCTTCCCTGAGTTCCTACAATGAGCAGTTCTTC. Translation gives CASSGVPSSSLSSYNEQFF.

This chain uses TRBV27 with TRBJ2-1, with 9 bases that match TRBD1. Germline V CDR1 and CDR2: MNHEY, SMNVEV (reference sequence). V gave up 5 bases and J gave up 9 bases; unmatched junction bases: 11. The CDR3 runs 15 residues. The CDR3 nucleotides read TGTGCCAGCAGTCCAGACAGGGGGATACTGGGTGAGCAGTTCTTC. Translating gives CASSPDRGILGEQFF.

The J gene is TRBJ2-5, the V gene TRBV29-1; 8 bases fit TRBD1. Trimming at V came to 6 bases and at J to 6 bases, leaving 6 bases not matched to a gene. The CDR3 loop spans 12 amino acids. Germline lookup yields CDR1 SQVTM and CDR2 ANQGSEA. DNA of the CDR3: TGCAGCGTCCGGACAGGGCGTCAGACCCAGTACTTC. It translates to CSVRTGRQTQYF.

The chain has TRBV7-3 and TRBJ2-1; the D gene is possibly TRBD1 (5 bases). Trimming shortened V by 5 bases and J by 6 bases, and 17 bases separated the two germline ends. The germline V gene has CDR1 SGHTA and CDR2 FQGTGA. This CDR3 is built from 15 residues. CDR3 DNA sequence: TGTGCCAGCAGCCCCGTCGTTCAGGGTGCCAATGAGCAGTTCTTC. As protein: CASSPVVQGANEQFF.

The chain uses TRBV2 and TRBJ1-6, with 8 bases matching TRBD1. Germline CDR1 reads SNHLY; CDR2 reads FYNNEI. V trimming: 7 bases; J trimming: 9 bases; junction bases outside the gene matches: 14. The CDR3 is made up of 16 amino acids. CDR3 nucleotide sequence: TGTGCCAGCAAAGGGGGCCTACAGGGGGGGAGTTCACCCCTCCACTTT. It yields the protein CASKGGLQGGSSPLHF.

This clone is medium-sized in the sample. This sequence joins TRBV5-1 and TRBJ1-5; possibly TRBD1 for D (6 bases). The CDR3 length is 13 residues. The ends were cut back, 0 bases at V and 5 bases at J, with 6 bases in the middle. In germline, CDR1 is SGHRS, CDR2 YFSETQ. The CDR3 nucleotides are TGCGCCAGCAGCTTGGCAGGGGATCAGCCCCAGCATTTT. It codes for CASSLAGDQPQHF. Full variable domain (rest looked up from reference TRBV5-1 and TRBJ1-5): KAGVTQTPRYLIKTRGQQVTLSCSPISGHRSVSWYQQTPGQGLQFLFEYFSETQRNKGNFPGRFSGRQFSNSRSEMNVSTLELGDSALYLCASSLAGDQPQHFGDGTRLSIL.

This clone was detected only once. V gene TRBV7-2 combines with J gene TRBJ2-4; 13 bases are a match to TRBD2. CDR1 and CDR2 from the germline V gene are SGHTA and FQGNSA. The trim removed 2 bases at V and 1 base at J, leaving 2 bases unmatched. This CDR3 contains 17 residues. CDR3 region: CASSLPGLAGAKNIQYF. The CDR3 DNA reads as TGTGCCAGCAGCTTACCGGGACTAGCGGGGGCCAAAAACATTCAGTACTTC.

This clone was found once. The chain couples TRBV5-6 to TRBJ2-7; maybe TRBD2 (6 bases). The CDR3 runs to 15 residues. V was pared by 0 bases and J by 0 bases, with 10 bases between. CDR1 and CDR2 from the germline V gene are SGHDT and YYEEEE. The CDR3 nucleotides are TGTGCCAGCAGCTTGGGGCAGGACTACTCCTACGAGCAGTACTTC. Protein sequence: CASSLGQDYSYEQYF.

The J gene is TRBJ1-6, the V gene TRBV5-4; 9 bases match TRBD1. The germline gives CDR1 SGHNT, CDR2 YYREEE (reference sequence). The CDR3 totals 16 residues. The trim removed 4 bases at V and 5 bases at J, leaving 7 bases unmatched. CDR3: CASSRGTGLNNSPLHF. CDR3 bases: TGTGCCAGCAGCCGCGGGACAGGGCTAAATAATTCACCCCTCCACTTT.

The chain carries TRBV5-1 and TRBJ1-3; 9 nucleotides agree with TRBD1. CDR1 is SGHRS, CDR2 YFSETQ, per germline. This CDR3 is 15 amino acids long. J lost 4 bases, V lost 0 bases, and 2 bases had no gene match. In DNA, the CDR3 is TGCGCCAGCAGCTTGGAAACAGGGGGCGGAAACACCATATATTTT. This translates into CASSLETGGGNTIYF.

The gene calls are TRBV30 and TRBJ2-7, with TRBD1 as a possible D gene (6 bases). CDR1 and CDR2 (germline): GTSNPN, SVGIG (reference sequence). The length of the CDR3 is 14 residues. V was cut by 4 bases and J by 2 bases, with 15 bases left in between. The CDR3 reads CAWKTTQGPYEQYF. The CDR3 bases are TGTGCCTGGAAAACGACTCAGGGGCCCTACGAGCAGTACTTC.

The V gene is TRBV9, the J gene TRBJ1-2; 12 nucleotides align to TRBD1. This CDR3 region has 15 residues. The ends lost 3 bases at V and 4 bases at J; junction bases unmatched: 4. Germline CDR1 reads SGDLS; CDR2 reads YYNGEE. The CDR3 loop is CASSETGQGAYGYTF. DNA of the CDR3: TGTGCCAGCAGCGAAACGGGACAGGGGGCCTATGGCTACACCTTC.

DNA of the CDR3: TGTGCCAGCAGCTTAGATAGGGGCACTAATGAAAAACTGTTTTTT. It encodes CASSLDRGTNEKLFF. V usage is TRBV7-9 and J usage is TRBJ1-4; perhaps TRBD1 as D (5 bases). V was cut by 1 base and J by 2 bases, with 8 bases left in between. This CDR3 has 15 residues. From germline, CDR1 is SEHNR and CDR2 FQNEAQ (reference sequence).

The rearrangement links TRBV2 to TRBJ1-5; TRBD1 aligns across 10 bases. Looked up from germline, CDR1 is SNHLY and CDR2 is FYNNEI. Trimming took 5 bases from V and 4 from J; bases not matched to a gene: 11. This CDR3 contains 17 residues. CDR3 nucleotide sequence: TGTGCCAGCAGTACCCTGGGGGGACAGGGGAGGAATCAGCCCCAGCATTTT. Protein: CASSTLGGQGRNQPQHF.

The rearrangement joins TRBV2 to TRBJ1-4, with unresolved D. The CDR3 extends over 17 amino acids. V dropped 7 bases and J dropped 2 bases, with 20 bases sitting between them. From germline, CDR1 is SNHLY and CDR2 FYNNEI. The chain's CDR3 is CASTRDTEGRTNEKLFF. The CDR3 DNA is TGTGCCAGCACCAGAGATACCGAAGGGAGGACTAATGAAAAACTGTTTTTT. The variable domain in full, completed from reference TRBV2 and TRBJ1-4, reads EPEVTQTPSHQVTQMGQEVILRCVPISNHLYFYWYRQILGQKVEFLVSFYNNEISEKSEIFDDQFSVERPDGSNFTLKIRSTKLEDSAMYFCASTRDTEGRTNEKLFFGSGTQLSVL.

The chain uses TRBV11-3 and TRBJ2-5; TRBD1 is a possible D gene (6 bases). The CDR3 contains 16 residues. Germline CDR1 is SGHNT and CDR2 is YENEEA. V dropped 3 bases and J dropped 1 base, with 15 bases sitting between them. The chain's CDR3 is CASSLSQGGSQETQYF. In nucleotides, the CDR3 is TGTGCCAGCAGCTTGTCACAGGGTGGGTCCCAAGAGACCCAGTACTTC.

The V and J genes are TRBV28 and TRBJ1-3; D is ambiguous. Germline V CDR1 and CDR2: MDHEN, SYDVKM. The V end was cut by 6 bases, the J end by 0 bases, with 6 bases between. The length of the CDR3 is 13 residues. As DNA, the CDR3 is TGTGCCAGCAGGGCAGTCTCTGGAAACACCATATATTTT. Translating gives CASRAVSGNTIYF. Filled out from reference TRBV28 and TRBJ1-3, the complete variable domain reads DVKVTQSSRYLVKRTGEKVFLECVQDMDHENMFWYRQDPGLGLRLIYFSYDVKMKEKGDIPEGYSVSREKKERFSLILESASTNQTSMYLCASRAVSGNTIYFGEGSWLTVV.

The chain is built from TRBV2 and TRBJ1-2, with TRBD1 identical over 10 bases. The CDR3 is 14 amino acids. The junction had 4 bases not matched to a gene; V was cut back by 6 bases and J by 3 bases. CDR1 and CDR2 (germline): SNHLY, FYNNEI. The CDR3 reads CASRGDRGDYGYTF. The CDR3 DNA reads as TGTGCCAGCAGGGGGGACAGGGGTGACTATGGCTACACCTTC.

The chain has TRBV2 and TRBJ2-3, with TRBD2 matching 8 bases. Germline CDR1 SNHLY, CDR2 FYNNEI. J was trimmed by 1 base and V by 1 base; bases with no gene match: 4. The CDR3 is 16 amino acids. CDR3: CASSEVRRGGTDTQYF. As DNA, the CDR3 is TGTGCCAGCAGTGAAGTCCGGCGGGGGGGCACAGATACGCAGTATTTT.

The rearrangement uses TRBV19 and TRBJ1-3; D uncertain. The CDR3 spans 16 residues. The V gene's germline CDR1 is LNHDA and CDR2 SQIVND (reference sequence). Trimming shortened V by 5 bases and J by 4 bases, and 18 bases separated the two germline ends. CDR3 sequence: CASSVQQRNIGNTIYF. Here the CDR3 DNA reads TGTGCCAGTAGTGTCCAACAGCGGAATATAGGAAACACCATATATTTT. Combining the CDR3 with reference TRBV19 and TRBJ1-3 gives the whole variable domain DGGITQSPKYLFRKEGQNVTLSCEQNLNHDAMYWYRQDPGQGLRLIYYSQIVNDFQKGDIAEGYSVSREKKESFPLTVTSAQKNPTAFYLCASSVQQRNIGNTIYFGEGSWLTVV.

The chain links TRBV19 to TRBJ2-2; 7 bases fit TRBD2. Germline V gene data show CDR1 as LNHDA and CDR2 as SQIVND (reference sequence). The CDR3 has 14 residues. The J segment lost 1 base and the V segment lost 7 bases, leaving 3 bases of the junction unmatched. The CDR3 DNA sequence: TGTGCCAGTAAAGGGACTATGAACACCGGGGAGCTGTTTTTT. Translation: CASKGTMNTGELFF.

The V call is TRBV6-1, the J call TRBJ2-7; 7 bases line up with TRBD1. Unmatched junction bases numbered 7, after V lost 2 bases and J lost 0 bases. CDR3 length: 16 residues. CDR1 is MNHNS, CDR2 SASEGT, per germline. CDR3 in amino acids: CASSERWTGLSYEQYF. The CDR3 DNA reads TGTGCCAGCAGTGAACGTTGGACAGGACTCTCCTACGAGCAGTACTTC.

The chain has TRBV15 and TRBJ2-7, with TRBD1 as a possible D gene (5 bases). The germline gives CDR1 LNHNV, CDR2 YYDKDF (reference sequence). V lost 2 bases, J lost 6 bases, and 11 bases lay in between. The CDR3 spans 13 residues. CDR3 in DNA: TGTGCCACCAGCAGATTAGGGGAAGGCGAGCAGTACTTC. Its translation is CATSRLGEGEQYF. The entire variable domain, with the rest obtained from reference TRBV15 and TRBJ2-7, is as follows: DAMVIQNPRYQVTQFGKPVTLSCSQTLNHNVMYWYQQKSSQAPKLLFHYYDKDFNNEADTPDNFQSRRPNTSFCFLDIRSPGLGDTAMYLCATSRLGEGEQYFGPGTRLTVT.

The chain joins TRBV5-6 to TRBJ1-2; 8 nucleotides match TRBD1. CDR3 length: 15 residues. Germline CDR1 is SGHDT and CDR2 is YYEEEE. J gave up 8 bases and V 2 bases, and 11 bases lay outside the gene matches. The CDR3 coding sequence is TGTGCCAGCAGCTTTAATCAGGGGGCCACCATGGGCTACACCTTC. It codes for CASSFNQGATMGYTF. The whole variable domain, filled in from reference TRBV5-6 and TRBJ1-2, reads DAGVTQSPTHLIKTRGQQVTLRCSPKSGHDTVSWYQQALGQGPQFIFQYYEEEERQRGNFPDRFSGHQFPNYSSELNVNALLLGDSALYLCASSFNQGATMGYTFGSGTRLTVV.

This chain links TRBV2 with TRBJ2-4, with D possibly being TRBD2 (5 bases). The CDR3 is made up of 16 amino acids. V lost 7 bases, J lost 6 bases, and 22 bases lay in between. CDR1 and CDR2 (germline): SNHLY, FYNNEI. In DNA form, the CDR3 reads TGTGCCAGCACCGGACCCAGGCTCGGCGGGCGAAACATTCAGTACTTC. Residues: CASTGPRLGGRNIQYF.

The chain recombines TRBV10-1 with TRBJ2-2; 10 bases align to TRBD2. The CDR3 sequence is 18 residues long. The V gene end was trimmed by 3 bases and the J gene end by 2 bases; junction bases not matched to a gene: 9. The germline V gene has CDR1 WNHNN and CDR2 SYGVQD (reference sequence). CDR3 protein: CASSDLGLADTNTGELFF. CDR3 sequence (DNA): TGCGCCAGCAGTGATTTAGGACTAGCGGACACCAACACCGGGGAGCTGTTTTTT.